This is a list of T cell receptor beta chains from one sample in a study of cytomegalovirus exposure and HLA in healthy donors. The protocol was immunoSEQ multiplex PCR, while the TCRdb copy is restricted to in-frame clones and leaves out a portion. The data show about 190,000 clones, roughly four fifths seen once. Sequencing was carried out using PBMCs. The receptors come from a woman aged 25 to 39 in good health and CMV-seropositive. Both conserved end residues are part of each CDR3. Each record gives: D gene, V gene, clone size, J gene, CDR3 protein, CDR3 DNA. A D gene is named only where the DNA matches it firmly. Clone size is given for some rows only: seen once, a few or many times, or a class if the clone is expanded.

D gene: TRBD2
V gene: TRBV25-1
clone size: -
J gene: TRBJ2-4
CDR3 protein: CASSEGGGKNIQYF
CDR3 DNA: TGTGCCAGCAGTGAAGGCGGGGGGAAAAACATTCAGTACTTC

D gene: -
V gene: TRBV2
clone size: -
J gene: TRBJ1-3
CDR3 protein: CASSAQGSGNTIYF
CDR3 DNA: TGTGCCAGCAGTGCACAGGGCTCTGGAAACACCATATATTTT

D gene: -
V gene: TRBV18
clone size: -
J gene: TRBJ1-1
CDR3 protein: CASSDDRLAEAFF
CDR3 DNA: TGTGCCAGCTCAGATGACAGGCTCGCTGAAGCTTTCTTT

D gene: TRBD2
V gene: TRBV7-9
clone size: -
J gene: TRBJ2-3
CDR3 protein: CASSLGLAGGTDTQYF
CDR3 DNA: TGTGCCAGCAGCTTAGGCCTAGCGGGAGGCACAGATACGCAGTATTTT

D gene: -
V gene: TRBV5-6
clone size: -
J gene: TRBJ2-2
CDR3 protein: CASRRVPGELFF
CDR3 DNA: TGTGCCAGTCGCAGGGTACCCGGGGAGCTGTTTTTT

D gene: TRBD1
V gene: TRBV5-4
clone size: -
J gene: TRBJ1-6
CDR3 protein: CASSPGQGNSPLHF
CDR3 DNA: TGTGCCAGCAGCCCGGGACAGGGGAATTCACCCCTCCACTTT

D gene: -
V gene: TRBV7-9
clone size: -
J gene: TRBJ2-1
CDR3 protein: CASSLDAINEQFF
CDR3 DNA: TGTGCCAGCAGCTTAGACGCTATCAATGAGCAGTTCTTC

D gene: -
V gene: TRBV28
clone size: -
J gene: TRBJ2-7
CDR3 protein: CASPPGTGRFGEQYF
CDR3 DNA: TGTGCCAGCCCGCCAGGAACAGGCAGGTTCGGCGAGCAGTACTTC

D gene: TRBD1
V gene: TRBV6-6
clone size: -
J gene: TRBJ2-2
CDR3 protein: CASSPRTGEGIGELFF
CDR3 DNA: TGTGCCAGCAGTCCCCGGACAGGGGAAGGAATCGGGGAGCTGTTTTTT

D gene: TRBD1
V gene: TRBV4-1
clone size: -
J gene: TRBJ1-2
CDR3 protein: CASSQDRQGRVYTF
CDR3 DNA: TGCGCCAGCAGCCAAGATCGACAGGGTCGTGTCTACACCTTC

D gene: -
V gene: TRBV18
clone size: -
J gene: TRBJ2-5
CDR3 protein: CASSPGEETQYF
CDR3 DNA: TGTGCCAGCTCACCCGGAGAAGAGACCCAGTACTTC

D gene: -
V gene: TRBV6-1
clone size: -
J gene: TRBJ1-1
CDR3 protein: CASSEAGQMNTEAFF
CDR3 DNA: TGTGCCAGCAGTGAAGCAGGACAGATGAACACTGAAGCTTTCTTT

D gene: TRBD1
V gene: TRBV2
clone size: -
J gene: TRBJ2-3
CDR3 protein: CASSPDRNTDTQYF
CDR3 DNA: TGTGCCAGCAGTCCGGACAGGAACACAGATACGCAGTATTTT

D gene: -
V gene: TRBV28
clone size: -
J gene: TRBJ1-1
CDR3 protein: CASSLRSDYAEAFF
CDR3 DNA: TGTGCCAGCAGCCTAAGGTCCGACTACGCTGAAGCTTTCTTT

D gene: -
V gene: TRBV19
clone size: few
J gene: TRBJ1-4
CDR3 protein: CASSSSDTNEKLFF
CDR3 DNA: TGTGCCAGTAGCTCCTCGGACACCAATGAAAAACTGTTTTTT